These 27 T cell receptor beta chains came from one sample sequenced in a study of control samples from healthy donors and cancer patients. Sequenced by immunoSEQ multiplex PCR; TCRdb stores in-frame clones only, minus some. The top ten clones hold about 3.6% of a sample with roughly 130,000 clones, about 95% of them seen once. Source material: blood. The receptors were sampled from a man aged 30 to 45 in good health.

This chain's CDR3 is CASSGAGGREETQYF. Written as DNA, the CDR3 is TGTGCCAGCAGCGGGGCGGGGGGCAGAGAAGAGACCCAGTACTTC. The chain is built from TRBV6-5 and TRBJ2-5, with TRBD2 matching over 8 bases. J gave up 3 bases and V 6 bases, and 9 bases lay outside the gene matches. The germline gives CDR1 MNHEY, CDR2 SVGAGI. The CDR3 extends over 15 amino acids.

CDR3 DNA sequence: TGTGCCAGCAGCTTGAGCCAGGCCCATGGCTACACCTTC. Its translation is CASSLSQAHGYTF. The chain employs TRBV5-4 and TRBJ1-2; no clear D gene. V lost 1 base and J 6 bases, leaving 10 bases between the germline ends. The CDR3 is made up of 13 amino acids. Germline lookup yields CDR1 SGHNT and CDR2 YYREEE (reference sequence).

The chain combines TRBV5-4 with TRBJ2-5; D might be TRBD2 (5 bases). There are 14 residues in the CDR3. V lost 3 bases, J lost 5 bases, and 14 bases lay in between. The germline V gene has CDR1 SGHNT and CDR2 YYREEE (reference sequence). CDR3 in amino acids: CASSSSRGRETQYF. The CDR3 DNA reads TGTGCCAGCAGCTCCTCCAGAGGGCGGGAGACCCAGTACTTC.

The chain links TRBV9 to TRBJ1-2; possible D gene TRBD1, 5 bases. CDR3 length equals 13 residues. The V and J ends lost 3 bases and 6 bases respectively, with 12 bases between them. Germline CDR1 SGDLS, CDR2 YYNGEE. CDR3 loop: CASSDLQVDGYTF. Written as DNA, the CDR3 is TGTGCCAGCAGCGACTTACAGGTGGATGGCTACACCTTC. The variable domain in full, completed from reference TRBV9 and TRBJ1-2, reads DSGVTQTPKHLITATGQRVTLRCSPRSGDLSVYWYQQSLDQGLQFLIQYYNGEERAKGNILERFSAQQFPDLHSELNLSSLELGDSALYFCASSDLQVDGYTFGSGTRLTVV.

The chain employs TRBV6-5 and TRBJ2-5; possible D gene TRBD2, 5 bases. Germline CDR1 is MNHEY and CDR2 is SVGAGI. V was trimmed by 6 bases and J by 7 bases, leaving 15 bases between them. The CDR3 length is 13 residues. The chain's CDR3 is CASRDRSRGTQYF. The CDR3 region has the DNA TGTGCCAGCAGGGACCGAAGCCGGGGGACCCAGTACTTC.

This chain joins TRBV5-1 and TRBJ2-4; the D gene is possibly TRBD2 (5 bases). V was cut by 1 base and J by 5 bases, with 10 bases left in between. The V gene's germline CDR1 is SGHRS and CDR2 YFSETQ. This CDR3 region has 14 residues. The CDR3 is CASSLQDGENIQYF. CDR3 DNA sequence: TGCGCCAGCAGCTTGCAGGACGGGGAAAACATTCAGTACTTC.

This clone was seen once. V and J are TRBV19 and TRBJ1-2; no reliable D call. The V end lost 8 bases, the J end lost 3 bases, and 4 bases lay between the germline ends. Germline V gives CDR1 LNHDA, CDR2 SQIVND (reference sequence). The CDR3 sequence is 10 residues long. The CDR3 DNA sequence: TGTGCCAGTTTCGACTATGGCTACACCTTC. Translated, it gives CASFDYGYTF.

The chain couples TRBV4-1 to TRBJ1-6; 8 bases map to TRBD1. The V and J ends lost 2 bases and 9 bases, in that order; junction bases with no gene match: 6. This CDR3 is 15 amino acids long. Germline V gives CDR1 MGHRA, CDR2 YSYEKL. The CDR3 loop reads CASSQHTGGGSPLHF. Here the CDR3 DNA reads TGCGCCAGCAGCCAACATACAGGGGGTGGTTCACCCCTCCACTTT.

This clone was recorded once. V usage is TRBV25-1 and J usage is TRBJ1-5; 7 bases line up with TRBD1. Germline V lookup: CDR1 MGHDK, CDR2 SYGVNS. The CDR3 is 17 amino acids. Written as DNA, the CDR3 is TGTGCTGAACCACCCCCTGCAGGGGGTAGTGGAGGGCAGCCCCAGCATTTT. Translated: CAEPPPAGGSGGQPQHF. The variable domain in full, completed from reference TRBV25-1 and TRBJ1-5, reads EADIYQTPRYLVIGTGKKITLECSQTMGHDKMYWYQQDPGMELHLIHYSYGVNSTEKGDLSSESTVSRIRTEHFPLTLESARPSHTSQYLCAEPPPAGGSGGQPQHFGDGTRLSIL.

The chain carries TRBV28 and TRBJ2-1; D not certain. This CDR3 comprises 12 residues. Between the trimmed V and J ends, which lost 6 bases and 9 bases, there was a span of 12 bases. Per the germline V gene, CDR1 is MDHEN and CDR2 is SYDVKM. CDR3 residues: CASRTPGSEQFF. As DNA, the CDR3 is TGTGCCAGCAGGACTCCAGGCTCTGAGCAGTTCTTC.

V is TRBV7-9 and J is TRBJ2-7; TRBD1 or TRBD2 may be the D gene (5 bases each). This CDR3 comprises 17 residues. Deletions cut 2 bases from V and 0 bases from J, with 17 bases between. Germline lookup yields CDR1 SEHNR and CDR2 FQNEAQ (reference sequence). CDR3 residues: CASSLPSSGTNSYEQYF. The DNA for the CDR3 is TGTGCCAGCAGCTTACCCTCCTCCGGGACGAACTCCTACGAGCAGTACTTC. The full variable domain, in which reference TRBV7-9 and TRBJ2-7 provide the parts outside the CDR3, is DTGVSQNPRHKITKRGQNVTFRCDPISEHNRLYWYRQTLGQGPEFLTYFQNEAQLEKSRLLSDRFSAERPKGSFSTLEIQRTEQGDSAMYLCASSLPSSGTNSYEQYFGPGTRLTVT.

Details on this clone: Other DNA sequences in this sample translate to the same CDR3. This chain's CDR3 is CASSPGTANYGYTF. As DNA, the CDR3 is TGTGCCAGCAGCCCTGGGACAGCCAACTATGGCTACACCTTC. The V and J genes are TRBV6-6 and TRBJ1-2, with 7 positions matching TRBD1. Germline V gives CDR1 MNHNY, CDR2 SVGAGI (reference sequence). The CDR3 is 14 residues long. Trimming at V came to 6 bases and at J to 2 bases, leaving 6 bases not matched to a gene.

As for this clone: At one of its ends the junction is not consistent with the germline gene, which may arise from a read error. J is TRBJ1-5 and V is TRBV27; possibly TRBD1 for D (6 bases). Germline-derived CDR1 and CDR2 are MNHEY and SMNVEV (reference sequence). The CDR3 is 16 residues long. The CDR3 region is CASTPLGRGYNEPQHF. DNA for the CDR3: TGTGCCAGCACCCCCTTGGGAAGGGGGTACAATGAGCCCCAGCATTTT.

The chain's CDR3 is CASSFGSHSTSTDTQYF. The CDR3 coding sequence is TGTGCCAGCAGCTTTGGTAGCCACAGCACTAGCACAGATACGCAGTATTTT. The chain uses TRBV11-2 and TRBJ2-3, with D hard to call. Germline assignment: CDR1 SGHAT and CDR2 FQNNGV. This CDR3 has 17 amino acids. The V and J ends lost 3 bases and 0 bases respectively, with 16 bases between them.

A single count supports this clone. The V and J genes are TRBV5-1 and TRBJ1-2, with 7 bases fitting TRBD1. The CDR3 runs 14 residues. The germline V gene has CDR1 SGHRS and CDR2 YFSETQ. V was pared by 0 bases and J by 4 bases, with 3 bases of the junction left unmatched. This CDR3 reads CASSLVRQGYGYTF. In nucleotides, the CDR3 is TGCGCCAGCAGCTTGGTTAGACAGGGCTATGGCTACACCTTC.

The chain employs TRBV13 and TRBJ1-2, with TRBD1 identical over 8 bases. Germline CDR1 PRHDT, CDR2 FYEKMQ (reference sequence). This CDR3 contains 14 residues. V lost 6 bases and J lost 3; bases outside the gene matches: 6. The CDR3 nucleotides are TGTGCCAGCAGTTCCGGACAGGGCGACTATGGCTACACCTTC. Protein: CASSSGQGDYGYTF. Full variable domain (rest looked up from reference TRBV13 and TRBJ1-2): AAGVIQSPRHLIKEKRETATLKCYPIPRHDTVYWYQQGPGQDPQFLISFYEKMQSDKGSIPDRFSAQQFSDYHSELNMSSLELGDSALYFCASSSGQGDYGYTFGSGTRLTVV.

This clone appeared a few times. V usage is TRBV6-2 or TRBV6-3 and J usage is TRBJ2-7, with a weak D call TRBD2 (6 bases). Germline loops: CDR1 MNHEY, CDR2 SVGEGT. The CDR3 covers 14 residues. The germline V and J ends were trimmed by 3 bases and 1 base, with 10 bases remaining between them. CDR3 nucleotides: TGTGCCAGCAGTTATAAGGAGGGGTCCTACGAGCAGTACTTC. Residues: CASSYKEGSYEQYF.

The J gene is TRBJ2-7, the V gene TRBV7-9; 7 nucleotides align to TRBD2. Losses at the gene ends were 4 bases for V and 6 bases for J; bases not matched to a gene: 15. The germline gives CDR1 SEHNR, CDR2 FQNEAQ (reference sequence). The CDR3 spans 16 residues. CDR3 DNA: TGTGCCAGCAGCTCCTGGGGGGGGAACGAGAAGACCGAGCAGTACTTC. Its translation is CASSSWGGNEKTEQYF.

The rearrangement joins TRBV7-2 to TRBJ2-1; perhaps TRBD2 as D (5 bases). Germline assignment: CDR1 SGHTA and CDR2 FQGNSA. The CDR3 extends over 13 amino acids. V was clipped by 4 bases and J by 15 bases, with 19 bases between them. The CDR3 region has the DNA TGTGCCAGCAGCTCCCGGGTCCACCGGGATCCGTTCTTC. Its protein is CASSSRVHRDPFF.

This chain uses TRBV2 with TRBJ1-1; D unresolved. Trimming pared 8 bases from V and 1 base from J, leaving 11 bases between. This CDR3 has 13 amino acids. Germline CDR1 and CDR2: SNHLY and FYNNEI. CDR3 DNA: TGTGCCAGCGAGAGGACGGCGAACACTGAAGCTTTCTTT. Translated, it gives CASERTANTEAFF.

About this clone itself: Other DNA sequences from this sample encode an identical CDR3 as well. The chain recombines TRBV7-2 with TRBJ2-7, with TRBD2 matching 7 bases. CDR3 length: 14 amino acids. CDR1 and CDR2 from the germline V gene are SGHTA and FQGNSA. V lost 1 base and J lost 2; bases outside the gene matches: 2. Here the CDR3 reads CASSLGGGPYEQYF. CDR3 DNA: TGTGCCAGCAGCTTAGGCGGGGGTCCCTACGAGCAGTACTTC.

The chain joins TRBV6-2 or TRBV6-3 to TRBJ2-7; TRBD2 might be the D (5 bases). Looked up from germline, CDR1 is MNHEY and CDR2 is SVGEGT. The germline V and J ends were trimmed by 3 bases and 3 bases, with 9 bases remaining between them. The CDR3 runs 13 residues. The CDR3 spells CASSYNDYYEQYF. The CDR3 region has the DNA TGTGCCAGCAGTTATAACGACTACTACGAGCAGTACTTC.

The chain joins TRBV5-5 to TRBJ1-2; D remains ambiguous. CDR3 length: 13 amino acids. The V gene lost 5 bases and the J gene lost 8 bases, with 16 bases spanning the gap. From germline, CDR1 is SGHKS and CDR2 YYEKEE (reference sequence). The CDR3 loop is CASSPVGLNGYTF. Here the CDR3 DNA reads TGTGCCAGCAGTCCTGTAGGACTAAACGGCTACACCTTC.

This sequence joins TRBV7-8 and TRBJ1-6; 7 positions match TRBD1. The V segment lost 2 bases and the J segment 3 bases; nucleotides outside the gene matches: 7. CDR1 is SGHVS, CDR2 FQNEAQ, per germline. The CDR3 is 17 amino acids. The CDR3 DNA is TGTGCCAGCAGCTTAAGGTTCCCAGGGGGCTATAATTCACCCCTCCACTTT. Protein product: CASSLRFPGGYNSPLHF.

The chain combines TRBV15 with TRBJ1-3; D not certain. V was shortened by 4 bases and J by 3 bases, with 13 bases between the two germline ends. Germline values: CDR1 LNHNV, CDR2 YYDKDF (reference sequence). The CDR3 runs 15 residues. The CDR3 nucleotides are TGTGCCACCAGCACCAGGCCGACGGGTGGAAACACCATATATTTT. This translates into CATSTRPTGGNTIYF.

The rearrangement links TRBV5-6 to TRBJ1-1, with TRBD1 as a possible D gene (6 bases). The V gene's germline CDR1 is SGHDT and CDR2 YYEEEE. Trimming took 3 bases from V and 1 from J, leaving 7 bases between them. This CDR3 has 13 amino acids. The CDR3 region has the DNA TGTGCCAGCAGCTGGGGACAGAACACTGAAGCTTTCTTT. Translated, it gives CASSWGQNTEAFF. The full variable domain, completed using reference TRBV5-6 and TRBJ1-1, is DAGVTQSPTHLIKTRGQQVTLRCSPKSGHDTVSWYQQALGQGPQFIFQYYEEEERQRGNFPDRFSGHQFPNYSSELNVNALLLGDSALYLCASSWGQNTEAFFGQGTRLTVV.

The chain is built from TRBV7-4 and TRBJ1-6; 12 positions agree with TRBD1. In germline, CDR1 is SGHVT, CDR2 SQSDAQ. The CDR3 loop spans 19 amino acids. V was pared by 5 bases and J by 0 bases, with 8 bases of the junction left unmatched. CDR3 nucleotide sequence: TGTGCCAGCAGCCCAGGGACAGGGGGCCCGAGCTCCTATAATTCACCCCTCCACTTT. This codes for CASSPGTGGPSSYNSPLHF.